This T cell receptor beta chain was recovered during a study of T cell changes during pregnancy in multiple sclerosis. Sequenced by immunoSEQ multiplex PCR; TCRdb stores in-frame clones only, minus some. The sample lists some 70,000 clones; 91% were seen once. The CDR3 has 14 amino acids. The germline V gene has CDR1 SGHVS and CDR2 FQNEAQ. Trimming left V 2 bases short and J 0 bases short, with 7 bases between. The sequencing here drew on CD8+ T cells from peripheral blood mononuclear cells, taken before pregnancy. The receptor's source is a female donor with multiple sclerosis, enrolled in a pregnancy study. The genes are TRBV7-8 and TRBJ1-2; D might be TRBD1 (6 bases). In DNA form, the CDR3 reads TGTGCCAGCAGCTTACAGGGGACTAACTATGGCTACACCTTC. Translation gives CASSLQGTNYGYTF. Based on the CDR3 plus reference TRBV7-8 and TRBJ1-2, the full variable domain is GAGVSQSPRYKVAKRGQDVALRCDPISGHVSLFWYQQALGQGPEFLTYFQNEAQLDKSGLPSDRFFAERPEGSVSTLKIQRTQQEDSAVYLCASSLQGTNYGYTFGSGTRLTVV.